These T cell receptor beta chains were read from a single sample in a study of identical twins. TCRdb recomputed calls from the 5' RACE reads with MiXCR, one row per CDR3 protein. The table has hundreds of thousands of distinct CDR3 sequences, around 24% seen once; the top ten hold approximately 2.9%. These data also formed part of another study, on T cells expressing NK-cell markers.

The material sequenced was CD4+ T cells sorted from blood. The receptors stem from a woman in her late teens or twenties in good health. Each CDR3 is given with its conserved first and last residue. The D gene is left open where the match is weak. Clone size is shown for a subset of rows, as once, few, many or a class of expanded clone.

v_call	j_call	cdr3_length	clone_size	d_call	cdr3_nt	cdr3_aa
TRBV5-1	TRBJ2-1	11	few	.	TGCGCCAGCAGCTTGGGCGGGGTGGAGTTCTTC	CASSLGGVEFF
TRBV20-1	TRBJ2-3	15	few	.	TGCAGTGCCTCAACCATAGCGGCCCTCACAAATACGCAGTATTTT	CSASTIAALTNTQYF
TRBV6-1	TRBJ2-1	16	few	.	TGTGCCAGCAGCAGCTTCCGGGGAGGCCTTAACAATGAGCAGTTCTTC	CASSSFRGGLNNEQFF
TRBV6-5	TRBJ1-2	13	.	.	TGTGCCAGCAGTTACGGCGGTTCCTATGGCTACACCTTC	CASSYGGSYGYTF
TRBV5-1	TRBJ1-1	15	.	.	TGCGCCAGCGTACCCGGACCCGGGGACAACACTGAAGCTTTCTTT	CASVPGPGDNTEAFF
TRBV12-3/TRBV12-4	TRBJ1-4	14	few	.	TGTGCCAGCAGTCGGGACAACCCAAATGAAAAACTGTTTTTT	CASSRDNPNEKLFF
TRBV16	TRBJ2-3	14	.	.	TGTGCCAGCAGCCCTCTTGACCACACAGATACGCAGTATTTT	CASSPLDHTDTQYF
TRBV2	TRBJ2-3	14	.	TRBD2	TGTGCCAGCAGTGAGCGGGAGCTGACAGATACGCAGTATTTT	CASSERELTDTQYF
TRBV12-3/TRBV12-4	TRBJ2-1	15	.	TRBD2	TGTGCCAGCAGTCCACTAGCGGGGGCGAACAATGAGCAGTTCTTC	CASSPLAGANNEQFF
TRBV7-9	TRBJ2-5	15	.	.	TGTGCCAGCAGCCAACCGGGACGTCAACAAGAGACCCAGTACTTC	CASSQPGRQQETQYF
TRBV20-1	TRBJ1-1	10	few	.	TGCAGTGTAGATGACACTGAAGCTTTCTTT	CSVDDTEAFF
TRBV5-6	TRBJ2-7	13	few	.	TGTGCCAGCAGCAAGACTAGTAAATATGAGCAGTACTTC	CASSKTSKYEQYF
TRBV12-5	TRBJ1-3	15	.	.	TGTGCTAGTGGTTTCCCTCCCCGGTCTGGAAACACCATATATTTT	CASGFPPRSGNTIYF
TRBV20-1	TRBJ2-7	15	.	.	TGCAGTGCTAGTCCCCTCGACAGGTTTCAGGGCGAGCAGTACTTC	CSASPLDRFQGEQYF
TRBV3-1	TRBJ1-2	10	.	.	TGTGCCAGCAGCCGCCCTGGCTACACCTTC	CASSRPGYTF
TRBV7-2	TRBJ2-7	13	few	TRBD2	TGTGCCAGCACCCTCGGGGCGGGGGACCAGCAGTACTTC	CASTLGAGDQQYF
TRBV5-5	TRBJ1-1	11	few	.	TGTGCCAGCACCGCGGGCGGGGGGACTTTCTTT	CASTAGGGTFF
TRBV15	TRBJ2-5	15	few	.	TGTGCCACCAGCAGAGAAAGATACGGAGAAGAGACCCAGTACTTC	CATSRERYGEETQYF
TRBV5-1	TRBJ2-1	16	few	.	TGCGCCAGCAGCTTGATACAGGCCAGCTCCTACAATGAGCAGTTCTTC	CASSLIQASSYNEQFF
TRBV20-1	TRBJ2-5	13	few	TRBD2	TGCAGTGCTAGGTCCAGCGGGGGAAAGACCCAGTACTTC	CSARSSGGKTQYF
TRBV12-3/TRBV12-4	TRBJ1-5	13	.	.	TGTGCCAGCAGTTTAGAGACCGGGGGGCCCCAGCATTTT	CASSLETGGPQHF
TRBV4-2	TRBJ2-5	15	.	TRBD2	TGTGCCAGCAGCCAAGGGAGCGGGGGGGCAGAGACCCAGTACTTC	CASSQGSGGAETQYF
TRBV20-1	TRBJ2-3	15	few	TRBD2	TGCAGTGCAGGGCCTAGCGGGATTCGGGCAGATACGCAGTATTTT	CSAGPSGIRADTQYF
TRBV2	TRBJ1-5	14	.	.	TGTGCCAGCAGCGCGGGACGGCAAAATCAGCCCCAGCATTTT	CASSAGRQNQPQHF
TRBV28	TRBJ2-5	13	many	.	TGTGCCAGCAGGGCTCAGGGGCGAGAGACCCAGTACTTC	CASRAQGRETQYF
TRBV2	TRBJ2-5	12	.	.	TGTGCCAGCAGTGAATTTTTAGAGACCCAGTACTTC	CASSEFLETQYF
TRBV24-1	TRBJ2-2	15	many	TRBD2	TGTGCCACCAGTGATGGCGGGAGATCTGCCGGGGAGCTGTTTTTT	CATSDGGRSAGELFF
TRBV14	TRBJ1-4	15	.	.	TGTGCCAGCAGCAAAGAAGTGGGCACTGACGAAAAACTGTTTTTT	CASSKEVGTDEKLFF
TRBV5-1	TRBJ2-2	16	few	TRBD1	TGCGCCAGCAGCTTGGCGGGGACAGGGAACACCGGGGAGCTGTTTTTT	CASSLAGTGNTGELFF
TRBV4-3	TRBJ2-3	16	.	.	TGCGCCAGCAGCCAATGGGCCCACTATAACACAGATACGCAGTATTTT	CASSQWAHYNTDTQYF
TRBV6-1	TRBJ2-3	13	.	.	TGTGCCAGCAGTGCCCTAACCACAGATACGCAGTATTTT	CASSALTTDTQYF
TRBV6-1	TRBJ2-3	15	.	TRBD2	TGTGCCAGCAGCGGGGGTAGCGGGATCACAGATACGCAGTATTTT	CASSGGSGITDTQYF
TRBV4-1	TRBJ2-1	14	few	TRBD2	TGCGCCAGCAGCAGGGGACTAGCGCGCGTGGAGCAGTTCTTC	CASSRGLARVEQFF
TRBV6-5	TRBJ2-1	15	.	.	TGTGCCAGCAGTTCTCGTCAGAGCTCCTACAATGAGCAGTTCTTC	CASSSRQSSYNEQFF
TRBV12-3/TRBV12-4	TRBJ1-2	15	many	TRBD1	TGTGCCAGCAGATTTACCGGACAGGGGACGGGCGGCTACACCTTC	CASRFTGQGTGGYTF
TRBV12-3/TRBV12-4	TRBJ2-5	15	.	.	TGTGCCAGCAGTTTCCAAGGGACGGGAGAAGAGACCCAGTACTTC	CASSFQGTGEETQYF
TRBV5-1	TRBJ1-5	15	.	.	TGCGCCAGCAGCTTGTCCCCAGGGAACAATCAGCCCCAGCATTTT	CASSLSPGNNQPQHF
TRBV29-1	TRBJ2-3	12	.	.	TGCAGCGTTGATGGTAACACAGATACGCAGTATTTT	CSVDGNTDTQYF
TRBV20-1	TRBJ1-2	14	.	TRBD1	TGCAGTGCTAGAGGGGACAGGGGGAACTATGGCTACACCTTC	CSARGDRGNYGYTF
TRBV5-6	TRBJ2-3	16	few	TRBD2	TGTGCCAGCAGCTTGATCCAGCGGGAGGCGTCAGATACGCAGTATTTT	CASSLIQREASDTQYF
TRBV10-3	TRBJ2-1	13	.	TRBD1	TGTGCCATCACGCAGGGGGAGTACAATGAGCAGTTCTTC	CAITQGEYNEQFF
TRBV6-1	TRBJ1-1	14	few	.	TGTGCCAGCAGCGTACGTAGGGGCATCACTGAAGCTTTCTTT	CASSVRRGITEAFF
TRBV29-1	TRBJ2-7	15	.	TRBD1	TGCAGCGGATTGACAGGGGCCGGCAGCTCCTACGAGCAGTACTTC	CSGLTGAGSSYEQYF
TRBV5-1	TRBJ1-1	16	once	.	TGCGCCAGCAGCTGGGGCCGAGATGGGGGGAACACTGAAGCTTTCTTT	CASSWGRDGGNTEAFF
TRBV7-9	TRBJ2-3	15	.	.	TGTGCCAGCAGCCGACGGGACACCTCCACAGATACGCAGTATTTT	CASSRRDTSTDTQYF
TRBV29-1	TRBJ2-7	12	.	TRBD1	TGCAGCGTTGGTACAGGGGGACTCGAGCAGTACTTC	CSVGTGGLEQYF
TRBV15	TRBJ2-1	16	few	TRBD2	TGTGCCACCAGCACTTTTAGCGGGAGCCCGTACAATGAGCAGTTCTTC	CATSTFSGSPYNEQFF
TRBV20-1	TRBJ2-7	13	.	TRBD1	TGCAGTGCTAGAGTTACAGGGGTGAGGGAGCAGTACTTC	CSARVTGVREQYF
TRBV3-1	TRBJ2-2	13	few	.	TGTGCCAGCAGCCACCTAGCAACCGGGGAGCTGTTTTTT	CASSHLATGELFF
TRBV20-1	TRBJ2-1	19	.	TRBD2	TGCAGTGCGATAAAGGGCCTCGGGCTAGCGGGAATACCTTACAATGAGCAGTTCTTC	CSAIKGLGLAGIPYNEQFF
TRBV25-1	TRBJ2-1	15	once	TRBD2	TGTGCCAGCAGTGGGAGCGGGGGTTACACAAATGAGCAGTTCTTC	CASSGSGGYTNEQFF
TRBV30	TRBJ1-5	13	.	TRBD1	TGTGCCTGGAGCCGACAGGGAAATCAGCCCCAGCATTTT	CAWSRQGNQPQHF
TRBV9	TRBJ2-1	15	few	TRBD1	TGTGCCAGCAGCGTAGCGGGGACAGCCTACAATGAGCAGTTCTTC	CASSVAGTAYNEQFF
TRBV12-3/TRBV12-4	TRBJ1-2	12	.	TRBD1	TGTGCCAGCACTACCGGACAGGGGGTATACACCTTC	CASTTGQGVYTF
TRBV12-3/TRBV12-4	TRBJ2-2	15	few	.	TGTGCCAGCAGTTTGTGGGGGTTGAACACCGGGGAGCTGTTTTTT	CASSLWGLNTGELFF